The 18 T cell receptor beta chains in this list originate from one sample, sequenced in a study of CD8+CD57+ T cells in acquired aplastic anemia. TCR beta VDJ and CDR3 profiles were obtained from a genomic DNA template. MiXCR, applied by TCRdb to the reads, yields one record per CDR3 protein. The repertoire holds fewer than 300,000 distinct CDR3 sequences, with approximately 80% as singletons. Selection for sequencing was limited to patients who had shown CD8+CD57+ cell expansion by flow cytometry. Sequenced sample: sorted CD4+, CD8+, or CD8+CD57+ T cells (not recorded which) from PBMCs. These receptors came from a human donor with aplastic anemia.

The rearrangement links TRBV13 to TRBJ1-2; D remains unclear. With 4 bases removed from V and 6 bases from J, the gap between germline ends came to 21 bases. CDR3 length equals 16 residues. Germline lookup yields CDR1 PRHDT and CDR2 FYEKMQ (reference sequence). The CDR3 DNA is TGTGCCAGCAGCTCAGTAGAGGGAGGAAACGTTCATGGCTACACCTTC. It codes for CASSSVEGGNVHGYTF. The full variable domain, rest sourced from reference TRBV13 and TRBJ1-2, is AAGVIQSPRHLIKEKRETATLKCYPIPRHDTVYWYQQGPGQDPQFLISFYEKMQSDKGSIPDRFSAQQFSDYHSELNMSSLELGDSALYFCASSSVEGGNVHGYTFGSGTRLTVV.

Worth noting for this clonotype: Because the CDR3 is missing its conserved closing phenylalanine or tryptophan, this is likely a read error. This chain connects TRBV12-3 or TRBV12-4 to TRBJ1-2; D remains ambiguous. Trimming pared 4 bases from V and 4 bases from J, leaving 7 bases between. CDR3 size: 12 residues. The CDR3 DNA reads TGTGCCAGCAGTTCGGCGGTCTATGGCTACACCCAC. Its protein is CASSSAVYGYTH.

Turning to this clonotype: The limits of the CDR3 on the DNA are not certain, so only TCRdb's listed CDR3 is given. This chain connects TRBV7-9 to TRBJ2-1; TRBD1 was called by the table and not checked on the DNA. Both ends counted, the CDR3 spans 16 residues. Per germline, CDR1 SEHNR and CDR2 FQNEAQ (reference sequence). The CDR3 loop is CASSLLPGGLFFGQFF.

Concerning this clonotype: This CDR3 is missing its conserved last phenylalanine or tryptophan, likely due to a read error. The chain employs TRBV20-1 and TRBJ2-1, with 7 bases identical to TRBD2. Per germline, CDR1 DFQATT and CDR2 SNEGSKA (reference sequence). Losses at the gene ends were 6 bases for V and 7 bases for J; bases not matched to a gene: 9. This CDR3 has 13 residues. CDR3 amino acids: CSANGGKINEQFL. CDR3 nucleotide sequence: TGCAGTGCCAACGGGGGGAAGATTAATGAGCAGTTCCTC.

As regards this clonotype: This CDR3 is missing its conserved last phenylalanine or tryptophan, likely due to a read error. The limits of the CDR3 on the DNA are not certain, so only TCRdb's listed CDR3 is given. J is TRBJ2-3 and V is TRBV7-9. Germline CDR1 and CDR2: SEHNR and FQNEAQ (reference sequence). The CDR3 adds up to 12 amino acids, both ends counted. CDR3: CASSLAGSYGSN.

The CDR3 DNA reads as TGTGCCAGCAGCTTAGAGACGACAGATCACACAGATACGCAGTATTTT. This sequence encodes CASSLETTDHTDTQYF. This rearrangement joins TRBV11-1 to TRBJ2-3; tentatively, D is TRBD1 (5 bases). Germline loops: CDR1 SGHAT, CDR2 FQDESV (reference sequence). With 1 base removed from V and 2 bases from J, the gap between germline ends came to 13 bases. The CDR3 runs to 16 residues.

V gene TRBV9 combines with J gene TRBJ1-2; perhaps TRBD1 as D (5 bases). In germline, CDR1 is SGDLS, CDR2 YYNGEE. The CDR3 totals 16 residues. Trimming shortened V by 3 bases and J by 8 bases, and 23 bases separated the two germline ends. The CDR3 bases are TGTGCCAGCAGCGCGGGGACTGGCGGACTAGTAACGGGCTACACCTTC. Encoded protein: CASSAGTGGLVTGYTF.

This rearrangement joins TRBV2 to TRBJ1-1; D not resolved. The CDR3 spans 14 residues. CDR1 is SNHLY, CDR2 FYNNEI, per germline. The V end lost 8 bases, the J end lost 3 bases, and 16 bases lay between the germline ends. CDR3 protein: CASGETGMDTEAFF. In DNA form, the CDR3 reads TGTGCCAGCGGGGAGACGGGTATGGACACTGAAGCTTTCTTT.

The chain is built from TRBV7-9 and TRBJ1-5; D might be TRBD1 (5 bases). Germline assignment: CDR1 SEHNR and CDR2 FQNEAQ (reference sequence). The CDR3 sequence is 13 residues long. Trimming stripped 3 bases from V and 12 bases from J, with 15 bases between. CDR3 sequence reads: CASSFPGSRGQHF. The CDR3, as DNA: TGTGCCAGCAGCTTTCCAGGGAGTCGGGGCCAGCATTTT.

The rearrangement joins TRBV9 to TRBJ1-2; D is ambiguous. Trimming left V 4 bases short and J 9 bases short, with 16 bases between. The CDR3 sequence is 13 residues long. CDR1 SGDLS and CDR2 YYNGEE come from the germline V gene. CDR3 sequence: CASSQGLAVCYTF. The CDR3 DNA reads TGTGCCAGCAGCCAAGGCCTGGCAGTTTGCTACACCTTC.

Only a few counts were recorded for this clonotype. V and J are TRBV20-1 and TRBJ2-7; D is possibly TRBD1 (6 bases). Germline-derived CDR1 and CDR2 are DFQATT and SNEGSKA (reference sequence). V was pared by 4 bases and J by 3 bases, with 13 bases between. This CDR3 comprises 13 residues. The CDR3 nucleotides are TGCAGTGCTATACCCACAGGGAACTACGAGCAGTACTTC. Its translation: CSAIPTGNYEQYF.

This clonotype appeared a single time. The chain carries TRBV7-8 and TRBJ1-1; D is possibly TRBD1 (6 bases). The germline V and J ends were trimmed by 1 base and 9 bases, with 18 bases remaining between them. Germline V gene lookup returns CDR1 SGHVS and CDR2 FQNEAQ. The length of the CDR3 is 15 residues. CDR3 in amino acids: CASSLEGTRNTQAFF. The CDR3 DNA reads TGTGCCAGCAGCTTAGAGGGGACACGGAATACTCAAGCTTTCTTT.

This clonotype was seen more than once but under ten times. V and J are TRBV9 and TRBJ2-7; TRBD1 matches 9 bases. The CDR3 extends over 15 amino acids. V shed 3 bases and J 2 bases; nucleotides not matched to a gene: 6. The germline gives CDR1 SGDLS, CDR2 YYNGEE. The CDR3 DNA reads as TGTGCCAGCAGCGAGACCGGGACAGGGACCTACGAGCAGTACTTC. This encodes CASSETGTGTYEQYF.

Only one count was recorded for this clonotype. The V call is TRBV7-8, the J call TRBJ2-5, with D uncertain. This CDR3 comprises 16 residues. Germline V lookup: CDR1 SGHVS, CDR2 FQNEAQ. V was pared by 0 bases and J by 6 bases, with 17 bases between. The CDR3 nucleotides read TGTGCCAGCAGCTTAGCGGGTAGGACCGATACGCAGACCCAGTACTTC. Protein product: CASSLAGRTDTQTQYF.

Regarding this clonotype: The conserved phenylalanine or tryptophan is not found at the CDR3 terminus, so this likely reflects a read error. No DNA is shown, since the ends of the CDR3 on it are uncertain; the CDR3 is the one TCRdb lists. The chain employs TRBV9 and TRBJ2-3; TRBD1, the table's D call, lacks a check against the DNA. Germline V lookup: CDR1 SGDLS, CDR2 YYNGEE. 13 amino acids form the CDR3, both terminal residues included. CDR3 sequence reads: CASSATGTGNTEV.

This clonotype was recorded only once. Compared with germline, one end of the junction differs, possibly owing to a read error. J is TRBJ2-7 and V is TRBV9; D is uncertain. CDR3 length: 17 amino acids. The germline gives CDR1 SGDLS, CDR2 YYNGEE. The CDR3 reads CATSRGRDLTDQGRGYF. The CDR3 bases are TGTGCCACCAGCAGAGGTCGAGATCTGACGGACCAAGGCCGAGGGTACTTC.

For this clonotype: Because the CDR3 is missing its conserved closing phenylalanine or tryptophan, this is likely a read error. V and J are TRBV9 and TRBJ1-5, with D perhaps matching TRBD1 (5 bases). There are 13 residues in the CDR3. Looked up from germline, CDR1 is SGDLS and CDR2 is YYNGEE. Trimming stripped 4 bases from V and 13 bases from J, with 18 bases between. In DNA, the CDR3 is TGTGCCAGCAGCCCACCAGGGACTCAGCAGCAGCATCTT. Amino acid sequence: CASSPPGTQQQHL.

The genes are TRBV11-3 and TRBJ2-3; 7 positions agree with TRBD1. Trimming took 2 bases from V and 6 from J; bases not matched to a gene: 5. CDR3 length: 14 amino acids. Germline V gene lookup returns CDR1 SGHNT and CDR2 YENEEA. CDR3 sequence reads: CASSLKGTADTQYF. CDR3 in DNA: TGTGCCAGCAGCTTAAAGGGGACAGCCGATACGCAGTATTTT. Drawing the rest from reference TRBV11-3 and TRBJ2-3, the complete variable domain is EAGVVQSPRYKIIEKKQPVAFWCNPISGHNTLYWYLQNLGQGPELLIRYENEEAVDDSQLPKDRFSAERLKGVDSTLKIQPAELGDSAVYLCASSLKGTADTQYFGPGTRLTVL.